These T cell receptor beta chains were read from a single sample in a study of cytomegalovirus exposure and HLA in healthy donors. Repertoires were generated with immunoSEQ multiplex PCR, while TCRdb's copy carries only in-frame clones and drops some. The table lists around 200,000 clones, 82% of them singletons. The sample consisted of PBMCs. These receptors came from a woman between 35 and 50 years old in good health and CMV-seronegative. The CDR3 runs from the conserved cysteine through the conserved F or W. The D gene is left open where the match is weak. Clone size is not always given. Where it is, it says once, few, many or a class for expanded clones.

NA NA TRBJ1-1 TRBV5-1 CASSPQGIETEAFF TGCGCCAGCAGCCCACAGGGTATTGAGACTGAAGCTTTCTTT
TRBD1 NA TRBJ2-3 TRBV5-1 CASSLGVGQGADTQYF TGCGCCAGCAGCTTAGGAGTTGGACAGGGGGCAGATACGCAGTATTTT
TRBD1 NA TRBJ2-7 TRBV4-3 CASSQLQGVSYEQYF TGCGCCAGCAGCCAATTACAGGGGGTTTCTTACGAGCAGTACTTC
TRBD1 NA TRBJ1-6 TRBV30 CAWRSGTGGNSPLHF TGTGCCTGGAGGTCTGGGACAGGGGGAAATTCACCCCTCCACTTT
NA NA TRBJ1-5 TRBV19 CASGWPQHF TGTGCCAGCGGGTGGCCCCAGCATTTT
TRBD1 NA TRBJ1-3 TRBV7-8 CASSLTGTVKSGNTIYF TGTGCCAGCAGCTTAACCGGGACAGTTAAGTCTGGAAACACCATATATTTT
NA NA TRBJ2-1 TRBV5-1 CASSIPGVNEQFF TGCGCCAGCAGCATCCCGGGGGTCAATGAGCAGTTCTTC
NA NA TRBJ1-3 TRBV19 CASIRDWSSGNTIYF TGTGCCAGTATCCGGGACTGGAGCTCTGGAAACACCATATATTTT
NA NA TRBJ1-1 TRBV5-1 CASTQSDSNTEAFF TGCGCCAGCACCCAATCCGACAGTAACACTGAAGCTTTCTTT
NA once TRBJ1-1 TRBV5-1 CASSPQQEMAEAFF TGCGCCAGCAGCCCGCAACAGGAGATGGCTGAAGCTTTCTTT
TRBD1 NA TRBJ1-6 TRBV19 CASSSTTGGSSSPLHF TGTGCCAGTAGTTCAACGACAGGGGGTTCAAGTTCACCCCTCCACTTT
NA NA TRBJ1-5 TRBV10-3 CAISDRVGNQPQHF TGTGCCATCAGTGACAGGGTGGGCAATCAGCCCCAGCATTTT
TRBD1 NA TRBJ1-1 TRBV6-1 CASRHTYRGQTEAFF TGTGCCAGCAGACATACCTACAGGGGCCAGACTGAAGCTTTCTTT
TRBD1 NA TRBJ1-1 TRBV7-9 CSSSSDREEAFF TGTTCCAGCAGCTCAGACAGGGAGGAAGCTTTCTTT
TRBD1 NA TRBJ2-2 TRBV2 CASSVQGSTGELFF TGTGCCAGCAGTGTACAGGGGTCCACCGGGGAGCTGTTTTTT
NA NA TRBJ2-5 TRBV4-1 CASSQEGGARGAQYF TGCGCCAGCAGCCAAGAGGGCGGGGCCCGGGGAGCCCAGTACTTC
NA NA TRBJ1-2 TRBV18 CASSPPVRGGGYTF TGTGCCAGCTCACCCCCCGTGAGGGGAGGTGGCTACACCTTC
NA NA TRBJ2-7 TRBV13 CASSSTESYEQYF TGTGCCAGCAGCTCTACGGAGTCCTACGAGCAGTACTTC
NA NA TRBJ2-7 TRBV6-5 CASSSRTPPSFHEQYF TGTGCCAGCAGTTCCCGGACTCCTCCTTCCTTCCACGAGCAGTACTTC
TRBD1 NA TRBJ1-6 TRBV18 CASSLQGYNSPLHF TGTGCCAGCTCGCTACAGGGGTATAATTCACCCCTCCACTTT
TRBD2 many TRBJ2-5 TRBV5-4 CASSSRGTQETQYF TGTGCCAGCAGCTCGCGGGGGACCCAAGAGACCCAGTACTTC
NA NA TRBJ1-1 TRBV2 CAKSSGVRTEAFF TGTGCCAAAAGCTCAGGGGTTCGGACTGAAGCTTTCTTT
TRBD1 NA TRBJ2-2 TRBV9 CASSAETGDTGELFF TGTGCCAGCAGCGCGGAAACAGGGGACACCGGGGAGCTGTTTTTT
TRBD2 NA TRBJ2-6 TRBV6-5 CASSYGGAGANVLTF TGTGCCAGCAGTTACGGGGGGGCTGGGGCCAACGTCCTGACTTTC
NA NA TRBJ1-5 TRBV18 CASSGGGNQPQHF TGTGCCAGCTCTGGGGGGGGCAATCAGCCCCAGCATTTT
NA NA TRBJ1-4 TRBV2 CASRDNPSEKLFF TGTGCCAGCAGGGACAATCCCAGCGAAAAACTGTTTTTT
NA NA TRBJ1-5 TRBV19 CASTGVGEGNQPQHF TGTGCCAGTACGGGGGTGGGAGAGGGCAATCAGCCCCAGCATTTT
NA NA TRBJ2-5 TRBV7-6 CASSLRRRGETQYF TGTGCCAGCAGCTTACGCAGGCGTGGCGAGACCCAGTACTTC
TRBD1 NA TRBJ2-1 TRBV5-1 CASSRDGTANNEQFF TGCGCCAGCAGCAGGGATGGGACAGCTAACAATGAGCAGTTCTTC
NA NA TRBJ1-6 TRBV21-1 CASFGQGGRNSPLHF TGTGCCAGTTTCGGACAGGGTGGCCGGAATTCACCCCTCCACTTT
TRBD2 NA TRBJ2-1 TRBV27 CASSPLGSGGAVYNEQFF TGTGCCAGCAGTCCCTTGGGTAGCGGGGGGGCCGTGTACAATGAGCAGTTCTTC
NA NA TRBJ1-1 TRBV28 CAGRRSPHTEAFF TGTGCCGGTAGGAGGAGCCCCCACACTGAAGCTTTCTTT
NA NA TRBJ1-1 TRBV5-1 CASSLPDSLNTEAFF TGCGCCAGCAGCTTGCCCGACAGCTTGAACACTGAAGCTTTCTTT
TRBD1 once TRBJ1-6 TRBV2 CASREGQYNSPLHF TGTGCCAGCAGGGAGGGACAGTATAATTCACCCCTCCACTTT
NA NA TRBJ1-6 TRBV5-1 CASSFLGTGLNSPLHF TGCGCCAGCAGCTTCCTCGGGACGGGACTTAATTCACCCCTCCACTTT
TRBD1 NA TRBJ1-1 TRBV27 CATQAAGGHTEAFF TGTGCCACCCAAGCAGCAGGGGGTCACACTGAAGCTTTCTTT
NA NA TRBJ1-1 TRBV19 CASSMRVITEAFF TGTGCCAGTAGTATGCGGGTAATCACTGAAGCTTTCTTT
NA NA TRBJ1-4 TRBV21-1 CASSKGTGEGQLGEKLFF TGTGCCAGCAGCAAAGGGACAGGTGAAGGACAGTTGGGTGAAAAACTGTTTTTT
NA NA TRBJ1-3 TRBV7-8 CASSLAGSSGNTIYF TGTGCCAGCAGCTTAGCAGGGAGCTCTGGAAACACCATATATTTT
TRBD1 NA TRBJ1-2 TRBV29-1 CSVTGGDAYGYTF TGCAGCGTTACAGGGGGCGATGCCTATGGCTACACCTTC
NA NA TRBJ1-1 TRBV9 CASSGAAGRATEAFF TGTGCCAGCAGCGGAGCGGCAGGGAGGGCCACTGAAGCTTTCTTT
NA NA TRBJ2-3 TRBV4-3 CASSLSKTAFTDTQYF TGCGCCAGCAGCCTTAGTAAGACAGCCTTCACAGATACGCAGTATTTT
NA NA TRBJ1-1 TRBV6-5 CASSLSGVDTEAFF TGTGCCAGCAGTTTGTCAGGGGTGGACACTGAAGCTTTCTTT
NA NA TRBJ2-7 TRBV30 CAWNKAGASYEQYF TGTGCCTGGAATAAGGCAGGGGCCTCCTACGAGCAGTACTTC
NA NA TRBJ2-5 TRBV18 CASSLGGRGQETQYF TGTGCCAGCTCGCTCGGGGGGCGGGGTCAAGAGACCCAGTACTTC
NA NA TRBJ1-5 TRBV27 CASSLWGDNQPQHF TGTGCCAGCAGTTTGTGGGGAGACAATCAGCCCCAGCATTTT
NA NA TRBJ2-2 TRBV18 CASSPRTNTGELFF TGTGCCAGCTCACCACGAACTAACACCGGGGAGCTGTTTTTT
TRBD2 NA TRBJ2-3 TRBV7-9 CASSLVASGGAGGTDTQYF TGTGCCAGCAGCTTAGTGGCTAGCGGGGGGGCCGGGGGCACAGATACGCAGTATTTT
TRBD1 NA TRBJ1-2 TRBV7-2 CASSLGQGAFTNYGYTF TGTGCCAGCAGCTTAGGGCAGGGGGCGTTTACTAACTATGGCTACACCTTC
NA NA TRBJ1-1 TRBV30 CAWSQTANTEAFF TGTGCCTGGAGCCAGACAGCGAACACTGAAGCTTTCTTT
NA few TRBJ1-4 TRBV19 CASSIAGRGRGEKLFF TGTGCCAGTAGTATAGCGGGCAGGGGAAGGGGTGAAAAACTGTTTTTT
TRBD1 NA TRBJ1-3 TRBV6-6 CASSSRQGGNTIYF TGTGCCAGCAGTTCCCGACAGGGAGGAAACACCATATATTTT
TRBD2 NA TRBJ2-3 TRBV9 CASSVPQRGGLDTQYF TGTGCCAGCAGCGTACCCCAGCGGGGGGGCCTGGATACGCAGTATTTT
NA NA TRBJ1-5 TRBV6-1 CASSVREGGNQPQHF TGTGCCAGCAGTGTGCGGGAGGGTGGCAATCAGCCCCAGCATTTT
TRBD1 NA TRBJ2-7 TRBV27 CASSSTGVRGQYF TGTGCCAGCAGTTCAACAGGGGTCCGCGGGCAGTACTTC
NA NA TRBJ2-1 TRBV4-1 CASSQGNLESEQFF TGCGCCAGCAGCCAAGGGAATCTAGAATCTGAGCAGTTCTTC
TRBD1 NA TRBJ2-2 TRBV18 CASSPGTGKYTGELFF TGTGCCAGCTCACCAGGGACAGGGAAATACACCGGGGAGCTGTTTTTT
TRBD1 NA TRBJ1-4 TRBV4-3 CASSQEPGGYEKLFF TGCGCCAGCAGCCAAGAACCAGGGGGTTATGAAAAACTGTTTTTT
TRBD2 NA TRBJ2-3 TRBV7-3 CASSLRLAGGDTQYF TGTGCCAGCAGCTTACGACTAGCGGGGGGGGATACGCAGTATTTT